These T cell receptor beta chains were read from a single sample in a study of blood T cell repertoires in COVID-19. TCRdb's table, derived via immunoSEQ multiplex PCR, lists solely in-frame clones and lacks some. In the table there are 250,000 to 400,000 clones, about 89% of which are singletons. The sample was PBMCs or T cells enriched from blood (not recorded which). The source is a woman aged 25 to 45 who had recovered from COVID-19. CDR3s include the opening cysteine and the closing phenylalanine or tryptophan. Each record gives: D gene, J gene, V gene, clone size, CDR3 protein, CDR3 DNA. The D gene is left open where the match is weak. Not every row has a clone size; where given, it reads once, few, many or a size class.

>-|TRBJ2-5|TRBV14|-
CASSRGRETQYF
TGTGCCAGCAGCCGTGGGAGAGAGACCCAGTACTTC
>TRBD1|TRBJ2-1|TRBV4-2|-
CASSQDKRGPGEQFF
TGTGCCAGCAGCCAAGATAAGAGGGGGCCAGGAGAGCAGTTCTTC
>-|TRBJ1-2|TRBV19|-
CASSMYNLQGHGYTF
TGTGCCAGTAGTATGTACAACCTACAGGGCCATGGCTACACCTTC
>-|TRBJ2-5|TRBV7-2|-
CASSLGGAGETQYF
TGTGCCAGCAGCTTGGGGGGGGCAGGAGAGACCCAGTACTTC
>TRBD1|TRBJ2-3|TRBV7-3|-
CASSPAGTGGTDTQYF
TGTGCCAGCAGCCCCGCCGGGACAGGGGGCACAGATACGCAGTATTTT
>TRBD1|TRBJ2-7|TRBV6-5|-
CASSYVPRGLYEQYF
TGTGCCAGCAGTTACGTTCCAAGGGGGCTTTACGAGCAGTACTTC
>-|TRBJ1-2|TRBV19|-
CASSIGELGGYTF
TGTGCCAGTAGTATTGGGGAGTTGGGTGGCTACACCTTC
>TRBD1|TRBJ1-6|TRBV5-4|-
CASSHPDRGDSPLHF
TGTGCCAGCAGCCACCCCGACAGGGGGGATTCACCCCTCCACTTT
>TRBD2|TRBJ2-1|TRBV6-2/TRBV6-3|-
CASSYKRRLAGNYNEQFF
TGTGCCAGCAGTTACAAACGAAGACTAGCGGGGAACTACAATGAGCAGTTCTTC
>TRBD1|TRBJ1-1|TRBV5-1|-
CASRTGTENTEAFF
TGCGCCAGCAGGACAGGGACCGAGAACACTGAAGCTTTCTTT
>-|TRBJ2-7|TRBV7-2|-
CASSFSGSYEQYF
TGTGCCAGCAGCTTCTCCGGCTCCTACGAGCAGTACTTC
>-|TRBJ2-7|TRBV7-9|-
CASSPTVSYEQYF
TGTGCCAGCAGCCCGACAGTCTCCTACGAGCAGTACTTC
>TRBD1|TRBJ2-2|TRBV7-6|-
CASSSSGQGTGELFF
TGTGCCAGCAGCTCCAGTGGACAGGGCACCGGGGAGCTGTTTTTT
>-|TRBJ1-5|TRBV6-2/TRBV6-3|-
CASSYRGGPQHF
TGTGCCAGCAGTTACAGAGGAGGACCCCAGCATTTT
>-|TRBJ2-5|TRBV30|-
CAFESGQETQYF
TGTGCCTTTGAATCGGGGCAAGAGACCCAGTACTTC
>TRBD1|TRBJ1-4|TRBV2|few
CASSVMLGTVNEKLFF
TGTGCCAGCAGTGTTATGTTGGGGACAGTTAATGAAAAACTGTTTTTT
>-|TRBJ1-3|TRBV19|-
CASSIKSGHDSGNTIYF
TGTGCCAGTAGTATCAAGTCAGGCCATGACTCTGGAAACACCATATATTTT
>TRBD1|TRBJ1-2|TRBV6-2/TRBV6-3|-
CASSYSIRTGKYHYGYTF
TGTGCCAGCAGTTACTCTATCCGGACAGGGAAGTATCACTATGGCTACACCTTC
>TRBD2|TRBJ2-3|TRBV27|-
CASSPEPGLADTQYF
TGTGCCAGCAGTCCGGAACCGGGACTAGCAGATACGCAGTATTTT
>-|TRBJ1-5|TRBV6-5|-
CASSYRGNLQPQHF
TGTGCCAGCAGTTACCGGGGAAACTTACAGCCCCAGCATTTT
>-|TRBJ2-3|TRBV6-4|-
CASSAEGEGTDTQYF
TGTGCCAGCAGTGCAGAGGGCGAGGGCACAGATACGCAGTATTTT
>-|TRBJ2-1|TRBV12-3/TRBV12-4|-
CASSLTGMTSFF
TGTGCCAGCAGTTTGACCGGGATGACCAGCTTCTTC
>-|TRBJ1-1|TRBV6-5|-
CASSYSGGNTEAFF
TGTGCCAGCAGTTACTCGGGGGGGAACACTGAAGCTTTCTTT
>TRBD1|TRBJ1-1|TRBV19|-
CASSIQGAITEAFF
TGTGCCAGTAGTATCCAGGGGGCTATCACTGAAGCTTTCTTT
>-|TRBJ2-7|TRBV13|once
CASSLGPVSYEQYF
TGTGCCAGCAGCTTAGGGCCAGTCTCCTACGAGCAGTACTTC
>-|TRBJ2-1|TRBV7-2|-
CASSMPSTGEQFF
TGTGCCAGCAGCATGCCCAGCACGGGGGAGCAGTTCTTC
>TRBD2|TRBJ2-3|TRBV2|-
CASRGGSGGTDTQYF
TGTGCCAGCAGGGGGGGTAGCGGGGGCACAGATACGCAGTATTTT
>TRBD1|TRBJ1-2|TRBV14|once
CASSRDSLGDYGYTF
TGTGCCAGCAGCCGGGACAGTTTGGGGGACTATGGCTACACCTTC
>TRBD1|TRBJ2-5|TRBV19|-
CASSTIDRGETQYF
TGTGCCAGTAGTACTATCGACAGGGGAGAGACCCAGTACTTC
>TRBD1|TRBJ1-3|TRBV5-5|-
CASSLVPGTGGNTIYF
TGTGCCAGCAGCTTGGTCCCCGGGACAGGGGGAAACACCATATATTTT
>TRBD1|TRBJ1-1|TRBV19|-
CASRTGEDTEAFF
TGTGCCAGTAGGACAGGGGAGGACACTGAAGCTTTCTTT
>TRBD1|TRBJ1-5|TRBV2|once
CASSDHRGQQPQHF
TGTGCCAGCAGTGATCACAGGGGCCAACAGCCCCAGCATTTT
>-|TRBJ1-5|TRBV3-1/TRBV3-2|-
CASSLGTTNSNQPQHF
TGTGCCAGCAGCCTCGGGACAACTAATAGCAATCAGCCCCAGCATTTT
>-|TRBJ1-6|TRBV3-1/TRBV3-2|-
CASSQADRLSPLHF
TGTGCCAGCAGCCAAGCGGACAGACTTTCACCCCTCCACTTT
>TRBD1|TRBJ1-1|TRBV5-1|-
CASSSGQGADNTEAFF
TGCGCCAGCAGCTCCGGACAGGGGGCCGATAACACTGAAGCTTTCTTT
>TRBD1|TRBJ1-6|TRBV4-3|-
CASSQDQVRGRNNSPLHF
TGCGCCAGCAGCCAAGATCAGGTCAGGGGGCGCAATAATTCACCCCTCCACTTT
>-|TRBJ2-1|TRBV5-4|-
CASSPDYYNEQFF
TGTGCCAGCAGCCCGGACTACTACAATGAGCAGTTCTTC
>TRBD1|TRBJ1-6|TRBV6-5|-
CASTPGWDREPLHF
TGTGCCAGCACCCCTGGGTGGGACAGGGAACCCCTCCACTTT
>-|TRBJ1-1|TRBV4-1|-
CASSHAPQGNTEAFF
TGCGCCAGCAGCCATGCTCCCCAGGGTAACACTGAAGCTTTCTTT
>TRBD1|TRBJ1-5|TRBV2|-
CASSDQGAGQPQHF
TGTGCCAGCAGTGACCAGGGGGCAGGTCAGCCCCAGCATTTT
>TRBD1|TRBJ1-4|TRBV19|-
CASSENRGHRDEKLFF
TGTGCCAGTAGTGAAAACAGGGGGCATAGGGATGAAAAACTGTTTTTT
>-|TRBJ2-2|TRBV4-1|-
CASSQDLAARRELFF
TGCGCCAGCAGCCAAGATCTGGCAGCTAGACGGGAGCTGTTTTTT
>TRBD2|TRBJ2-3|TRBV7-2|-
CASSLGAGDGTQYF
TGTGCCAGCAGCTTAGGAGCGGGGGACGGTACGCAGTATTTT
>TRBD2|TRBJ2-1|TRBV7-2|-
CASSPAALRGGWFDEQFF
TGTGCCAGCAGCCCAGCGGCCTTGCGGGGGGGCTGGTTCGATGAGCAGTTCTTC
>-|TRBJ1-1|TRBV5-1|-
CASSEGHQLEAFF
TGCGCCAGCAGCGAGGGACACCAACTTGAAGCTTTCTTT
>-|TRBJ1-2|TRBV3-1/TRBV3-2|-
CASSQDRGAASYGYTF
TGTGCCAGCAGCCAAGATCGAGGAGCAGCGTCCTATGGCTACACCTTC
>TRBD1|TRBJ1-2|TRBV10-3|-
CATHDREYGYTF
TGTGCCACCCACGACAGGGAATATGGCTACACCTTC
>-|TRBJ2-3|TRBV15|-
CATSRDRDTDTQYF
TGTGCCACCAGCAGAGATCGGGACACAGATACGCAGTATTTT
>-|TRBJ2-3|TRBV20-1|-
CSASTISGRTDTQYF
TGCAGTGCTAGTACTATCTCAGGGAGGACAGATACGCAGTATTTT
>-|TRBJ1-1|TRBV30|few
CAWNRNTEAFF
TGTGCCTGGAACAGGAACACTGAAGCTTTCTTT
>TRBD1|TRBJ2-5|TRBV10-3|-
CAISGDRGSETQYF
TGTGCCATCAGTGGGGACAGGGGGTCGGAGACCCAGTACTTC
>-|TRBJ2-7|TRBV19|-
CASSIEYSTYEQYF
TGTGCCAGTAGTATAGAGTACAGCACCTACGAGCAGTACTTC
>TRBD1|TRBJ1-6|TRBV2|-
CASSVGQGSNSPLHF
TGTGCCAGCAGTGTGGGACAGGGAAGTAATTCACCCCTCCACTTT